This record concerns one T cell receptor (beta chain) sequence. Read coverage stops 3 residues before the CDR3 terminus; the germline J gene supplies the remainder. This table comes from immunoSEQ multiplex PCR, and its TCRdb copy is limited to in-frame clones, with some not included. The record lists 42,000 or so clones, of which the ten most abundant hold around 4.5%. Losses at the gene ends were 4 bases for V and 3 bases for J; bases not matched to a gene: 2. The CDR3 spans 15 residues. CDR1 is LNHDA, CDR2 SQIVND, per germline (reference sequence). HPV was found by MY09/MY11 PCR and dot-blot genotyping. The source of the sample is a study of T cells in women clearing cervical HPV infection. Study-wide background: Cases were women with histologically confirmed HPV16-related CIN3 or worse, including a couple of invasive cancers. For cases, blood was sampled a median about 150 days after lesion detection, interquartile range roughly 80 to 200 days.

This sequence originates from a woman between 18 and 70 years old with a cervical HPV16 infection that either progressed to CIN3+ or cleared (not recorded which). The gene calls are TRBV19 and TRBJ2-1; 11 bases are a match to TRBD1. Sequences were obtained from blood buffy coat. CDR3 loop: CASSRGTGGYNEQFF. The sequenced part of the CDR3 DNA is TGTGCCAGTAGTAGGGGGACAGGGGGCTACAATGAG.